A selection of T cell receptor beta chains follows, all from one sample in a study of neurological immune-mediated disorders. TCRdb fed the 5' RACE reads into MiXCR, producing one record per CDR3 protein. The table lists around 70,000 distinct CDR3 sequences, approximately 5.2% of them singletons. Specimen: PBMCs. The receptors stem from a woman in her twenties or thirties with multiple sclerosis. Each CDR3 is given with its conserved first and last residue. Each record gives: J gene, D gene, CDR3 length, V gene, CDR3 protein. The D gene is left open where the match is weak.

j_gene: TRBJ2-3; d_gene: TRBD1; len: 14; v_gene: TRBV5-1; CDR3aa: CASSLTGFSDTQYF
j_gene: TRBJ2-5; d_gene: .; len: 13; v_gene: TRBV20-1; CDR3aa: CSASWDFQETQYF
j_gene: TRBJ1-1; d_gene: TRBD1; len: 12; v_gene: TRBV20-1; CDR3aa: CSALGGGTEAFF
j_gene: TRBJ2-3; d_gene: .; len: 15; v_gene: TRBV20-1; CDR3aa: CSARVAVTSTDTQYF
j_gene: TRBJ1-2; d_gene: .; len: 12; v_gene: TRBV20-1; CDR3aa: CSARQSNYGYTF
j_gene: TRBJ2-1; d_gene: .; len: 12; v_gene: TRBV29-1; CDR3aa: CSAGQSGNEQFF
j_gene: TRBJ1-2; d_gene: TRBD1; len: 15; v_gene: TRBV12-3/TRBV12-4; CDR3aa: CASSLDGTGLRGYTF
j_gene: TRBJ2-7; d_gene: .; len: 15; v_gene: TRBV20-1; CDR3aa: CSASPRLYETYEQYF
j_gene: TRBJ2-2; d_gene: .; len: 14; v_gene: TRBV10-3; CDR3aa: CAISAKIATGELFF
j_gene: TRBJ2-1; d_gene: .; len: 13; v_gene: TRBV7-2; CDR3aa: CASSSFGGNEQFF
j_gene: TRBJ2-7; d_gene: TRBD1; len: 13; v_gene: TRBV20-1; CDR3aa: CSAKRQGVNEQYF
j_gene: TRBJ2-1; d_gene: TRBD2; len: 14; v_gene: TRBV3-1; CDR3aa: CASSQRLAVGEQFF
j_gene: TRBJ1-6; d_gene: .; len: 14; v_gene: TRBV15; CDR3aa: CATSRTGVNSPLHF
j_gene: TRBJ2-3; d_gene: TRBD2; len: 14; v_gene: TRBV9; CDR3aa: CASSEAGGRYTQYF
j_gene: TRBJ2-1; d_gene: .; len: 14; v_gene: TRBV12-3/TRBV12-4; CDR3aa: CASSYPPGSNEQFF